One and the same sample provided the 20 T cell receptor beta chains below, sequenced in a study of T cells after yellow fever vaccination (dated by TCRdb to between 2018 and 2020). This sample's treatment or condition label indicates: live attenuated yellow fever vaccine strain. The library was prepared using 5' RACE. The sample was run on an Illumina HiSeq 2500. TCRdb took the public reads, trimmed them with fastp at Q25, ran MiXCR for clone calling and kept in-frame beta chains. All rows with the same CDR3 protein become a single entry with the most common DNA and genes. For this sample the table gives approximately 300,000 distinct CDR3 sequences, of which around 6.8% were detected only once. The ten largest clones take up around 17% of the sample. The specimen was PBMCs, collected around 45 days after the first yellow fever vaccination. These receptors all stem from a young man who received the YFV17D yellow fever vaccine.

The rearrangement links TRBV15 to TRBJ2-3; unclear D gene. Trimming left V 4 bases short and J 5 bases short, with 10 bases between. Germline V gene sequence: CDR1 LNHNV, CDR2 YYDKDF (reference sequence). The CDR3 spans 13 residues. The CDR3 bases are TGTGCCACCAGCATACCCTTAAGAGATACGCAGTATTTT. Translated, it gives CATSIPLRDTQYF. The whole variable domain, remainder taken from reference TRBV15 and TRBJ2-3, is DAMVIQNPRYQVTQFGKPVTLSCSQTLNHNVMYWYQQKSSQAPKLLFHYYDKDFNNEADTPDNFQSRRPNTSFCFLDIRSPGLGDTAMYLCATSIPLRDTQYFGPGTRLTVL.

For this clonotype: A much larger clone is a single base away; this may be a read error. The DNA of the CDR3 is TGCAGCGTTGACAGGGGCACAGATACGCAGTATTTT. Its protein product is CSVDRGTDTQYF. V usage is TRBV29-1 and J usage is TRBJ2-3, with D perhaps TRBD1 (5 bases). The germline V and J ends were trimmed by 3 bases and 1 base, with 5 bases remaining between them. Per the germline V gene, CDR1 is SQVTM and CDR2 is ANQGSEA. CDR3 length: 12 amino acids.

This chain uses TRBV7-8 with TRBJ1-2, with 8 bases that match TRBD1. Trimming took 1 base from V and 3 from J; bases not matched to a gene: 4. The V gene's germline CDR1 is SGHVS and CDR2 FQNEAQ. This CDR3 comprises 15 residues. The DNA of the CDR3 is TGTGCCAGCAGCTTAGTTCAGGGGGCTTACTATGGCTACACCTTC. Protein sequence: CASSLVQGAYYGYTF.

This clonotype was recorded a few times. This chain links TRBV29-1 with TRBJ2-3; weak D call: TRBD2 (7 bases). The CDR3 consists of 15 residues. CDR1 SQVTM and CDR2 ANQGSEA come from the germline V gene. V lost 2 bases to trimming and J lost 6 bases, with 18 bases between them. CDR3 sequence reads: CSVETGGHSGDTQYF. CDR3 bases: TGCAGCGTTGAAACCGGGGGGCATTCGGGGGATACGCAGTATTTT.

A few counts support this clonotype. The CDR3, as DNA: TGTGCCAGTAGTGAGGTGGCTGAGACCGCCGAGCAGTACTTC. Protein product: CASSEVAETAEQYF. V gene TRBV19 combines with J gene TRBJ2-7, with D uncertain. The CDR3 has 14 amino acids. Germline V gives CDR1 LNHDA, CDR2 SQIVND (reference sequence). V was cut by 5 bases and J by 6 bases, with 17 bases left in between.

The J gene is TRBJ1-5, the V gene TRBV7-2; the D gene is possibly TRBD1 (5 bases). The CDR3 covers 15 residues. From germline, CDR1 is SGHTA and CDR2 FQGNSA. Trimming stripped 9 bases from V and 0 bases from J, with 15 bases between. The DNA of the CDR3 is TGTGCCAGTGCGATCGGACAATTTAGCAATCAGCCCCAGCATTTT. This codes for CASAIGQFSNQPQHF.

This clonotype was seen only a few times. The chain has TRBV6-5 and TRBJ1-1; D not resolved. The CDR3 has 14 amino acids. The germline CDR1 and CDR2 sequences are MNHEY and SVGAGI. V gave up 2 bases and J gave up 0 bases, with 7 bases separating them. The CDR3 DNA sequence: TGTGCCAGCAGTTACGTCAGCTTGAACACTGAAGCTTTCTTT. It specifies CASSYVSLNTEAFF.

The V call is TRBV9, the J call TRBJ1-4, with TRBD1 as a possible D gene (5 bases). The ends were cut back, 0 bases at V and 3 bases at J, with 18 bases in the middle. CDR3 length equals 18 residues. Germline loops: CDR1 SGDLS, CDR2 YYNGEE. CDR3: CASSVGTRTGVANEKLFF. CDR3 in DNA: TGTGCCAGCAGCGTAGGAACGCGAACAGGCGTCGCTAATGAAAAACTGTTTTTT. Looking up the rest from reference TRBV9 and TRBJ1-4 gives the full variable domain: DSGVTQTPKHLITATGQRVTLRCSPRSGDLSVYWYQQSLDQGLQFLIQYYNGEERAKGNILERFSAQQFPDLHSELNLSSLELGDSALYFCASSVGTRTGVANEKLFFGSGTQLSVL.

J is TRBJ2-6 and V is TRBV7-9; 8 bases fit TRBD1. CDR3 length: 16 residues. Germline CDR1 and CDR2: SEHNR and FQNEAQ (reference sequence). V gave up 0 bases and J gave up 5 bases; unmatched junction bases: 3. The CDR3 sequence: CASSLARTGWANVLTF. The CDR3 DNA follows: TGTGCCAGCAGCTTAGCGCGGACAGGGTGGGCCAACGTCCTGACTTTC.

This clonotype was seen many times. The chain employs TRBV7-2 and TRBJ2-3; D remains unclear. CDR1 and CDR2 from the germline V gene are SGHTA and FQGNSA. Trimming stripped 1 base from V and 6 bases from J, with 8 bases between. The CDR3 covers 13 residues. Here the CDR3 reads CASSLESWDTQYF. The CDR3 coding sequence is TGTGCCAGCAGCTTAGAGTCTTGGGATACGCAGTATTTT.

CDR3 coding DNA: TGTGCCAGCAGCCGAGGACAGGGGTGGGCCGGGGAGCTGTTTTTT. Translating it yields CASSRGQGWAGELFF. V gene TRBV7-8 combines with J gene TRBJ2-2, with TRBD1 identical over 9 bases. Germline V CDR1 and CDR2: SGHVS, FQNEAQ. This CDR3 region has 15 residues. V lost 5 bases and J lost 6; bases outside the gene matches: 7.

This clonotype was seen ten or more times. The chain recombines TRBV7-8 with TRBJ2-3; D ambiguous. CDR1 is SGHVS, CDR2 FQNEAQ, per germline. The CDR3 has 18 residues. The ends were cut back, 3 bases at V and 0 bases at J, with 19 bases in the middle. The CDR3 loop is CASSFAGGIFASTDTQYF. The DNA for the CDR3 is TGTGCCAGCAGCTTCGCCGGCGGAATATTTGCTAGCACAGATACGCAGTATTTT.

This chain joins TRBV19 and TRBJ1-6; 8 bases agree with TRBD1. Germline V gene data show CDR1 as LNHDA and CDR2 as SQIVND (reference sequence). The CDR3 extends over 14 amino acids. The V and J ends lost 6 bases and 14 bases, in that order; junction bases with no gene match: 12. The CDR3 DNA reads as TGTGCCAGTAGCTGGCGGACAGGGACAGAATCCCTCCACTTT. Amino acids: CASSWRTGTESLHF.

At least ten counts were recorded for this clonotype. The V and J genes are TRBV4-1 and TRBJ2-1; no definite D call. Between the trimmed V and J ends, which lost 2 bases and 0 bases, there was a span of 8 bases. The CDR3 has 15 amino acids. Germline CDR1 and CDR2: MGHRA and YSYEKL. CDR3 nucleotides: TGCGCCAGCAGCCAACCACCAAGCTCCTACAATGAGCAGTTCTTC. Its protein product is CASSQPPSSYNEQFF.

This clonotype occurred many times. This chain links TRBV5-5 with TRBJ1-2, with a tentative D call TRBD1 (6 bases). The length of the CDR3 is 12 residues. Germline V gives CDR1 SGHKS, CDR2 YYEKEE (reference sequence). Deletions cut 4 bases from V and 3 bases from J, with 7 bases between. The CDR3 DNA reads as TGTGCCAGCAGCAGGACAGACTATGGCTACACCTTC. This codes for CASSRTDYGYTF.

V usage is TRBV20-1 and J usage is TRBJ1-4; the match to TRBD1 covers 7 bases. CDR1 and CDR2 (germline): DFQATT, SNEGSKA (reference sequence). CDR3 size: 12 residues. Trimming at V came to 5 bases and at J to 8 bases, leaving 5 bases not matched to a gene. The CDR3 bases are TGCAGTGCTCCGCGACAGGGAGAAAAACTGTTTTTT. It translates to CSAPRQGEKLFF.

The rearrangement uses TRBV5-6 and TRBJ2-5; TRBD1 matches 12 bases. Germline assignment: CDR1 SGHDT and CDR2 YYEEEE. The CDR3 sequence is 15 residues long. V trimming: 3 bases; J trimming: 4 bases; junction bases outside the gene matches: 4. The CDR3 is CASSSGQGARETQYF. The CDR3 DNA reads TGTGCCAGCAGCTCGGGACAGGGGGCAAGAGAGACCCAGTACTTC.

The sample holds a few counts of this clonotype. V is TRBV6-5 and J is TRBJ2-2; D gene uncertain. CDR1 is MNHEY, CDR2 SVGAGI, per germline. This CDR3 has 14 residues. Trimming stripped 2 bases from V and 4 bases from J, with 8 bases between. The CDR3: CASSYGVGTGELFF. DNA of the CDR3: TGTGCCAGCAGTTACGGGGTCGGCACCGGGGAGCTGTTTTTT.

This clonotype was seen only a few times. V and J are TRBV7-8 and TRBJ1-5, with D tentatively TRBD1 (6 bases). V gave up 5 bases and J gave up 3 bases, with 23 bases separating them. Germline lookup yields CDR1 SGHVS and CDR2 FQNEAQ. The CDR3 has 18 amino acids. The CDR3 DNA sequence: TGTGCCAGCAGCCCCCGAGCGGGACGGACAGAGTCCAATCAGCCCCAGCATTTT. This sequence encodes CASSPRAGRTESNQPQHF.

This clonotype was counted between two and nine times. This chain connects TRBV4-2 to TRBJ1-5; no clear D gene. The CDR3 loop spans 18 amino acids. The V and J ends lost 0 bases and 5 bases respectively, with 20 bases between them. The germline gives CDR1 LGHNA, CDR2 YNFKEQ. The DNA for the CDR3 is TGTGCCAGCAGCCAAGACCCCCACCGGGCGGGCGGTGATCAGCCCCAGCATTTT. Translating it yields CASSQDPHRAGGDQPQHF.